This T cell receptor (beta chain) was sequenced for a study of T-cell memory formation after mild COVID-19. Findings and caveats of the study: Memory from before infection featured some responding clones, which suggests cross-reactive memory joined.

This clonotype was detected a few times. Antigen unknown. V was cut by 4 bases and J by 0 bases, with 13 bases left in between. The CDR3 sequence is 15 residues long. Germline values: CDR1 SNHLY, CDR2 FYNNEI. TCRdb called the 5' RACE reads again in MiXCR, with one record for every CDR3 protein. The sample has 350,000 to 450,000 distinct CDR3 sequences, approximately 25% seen once. V is TRBV2 and J is TRBJ2-7, with D perhaps matching TRBD1 or TRBD2 (5 bases each). Sample: PBMCs or a T cell subset sorted from them (not recorded which). The source is an adult woman who had mild COVID-19 (a few samples of this study predate the infection). Cell type and time point are not known. The CDR3, as DNA: TGTGCCAGCAGTGGAGGGAGAGGGGCCTCCTACGAGCAGTACTTC. It yields the protein CASSGGRGASYEQYF.